The 20 T cell receptor beta chains below were found in one sample sequenced in a study of T-cell reconstitution after alpha-beta-depleted transplantation in children. Unique molecular identifiers were incorporated into the prepared TCRbeta library. MiXCR was run by TCRdb on the PCR reads, yielding one entry per CDR3 protein. This table has approximately 290,000 distinct CDR3 sequences, roughly 12% appearing once. The sequences come from peripheral blood, collected 180 days after TCRalphabeta/CD19-depleted stem cell transplant. The receptors here all came from a male patient aged 2 to 9 who had a stem cell transplant for chronic granulomatous disease, so the T cells may come from the graft donor.

In this sample, this clonotype turned up many times. The rearrangement uses TRBV7-8 and TRBJ2-2, with TRBD1 identical over 9 bases. J was trimmed by 3 bases and V by 5 bases; bases with no gene match: 4. The CDR3 spans 15 residues. Germline V gives CDR1 SGHVS, CDR2 FQNEAQ. CDR3 amino acids: CASSPRDRDTGELFF. The CDR3 DNA follows: TGTGCCAGCAGCCCCCGGGACAGGGACACCGGGGAGCTGTTTTTT.

In its sample, this clonotype was seen a few times. This sequence joins TRBV21-1 and TRBJ2-4; the table's D call of TRBD1 was not tested on the DNA. TRBV21-1 is tagged as a pseudogene. The CDR3 has 14 residues. In nucleotides, the CDR3 is TGTGCCAGCACCGACAGGGCGGCCAAAAACATTCAGTACTTC. Its protein is CASTDRAAKNIQYF.

The V call is TRBV28, the J call TRBJ1-1; D gene unclear. The CDR3 spans 13 residues. The germline V and J ends were trimmed by 9 bases and 1 base, with 12 bases remaining between them. The V gene's germline CDR1 is MDHEN and CDR2 SYDVKM. The CDR3 protein is CASTRRQNTEAFF. Written as DNA, the CDR3 is TGTGCCAGTACCCGACGGCAGAACACTGAAGCTTTCTTT.

This rearrangement joins TRBV18 to TRBJ2-5, with unresolved D. Per the germline V gene, CDR1 is KGHSH and CDR2 is LQKENI. The CDR3 spans 13 residues. V was clipped by 3 bases and J by 6 bases, with 11 bases between them. The CDR3 here is CASSPGNAQTQYF. The CDR3 DNA is TGTGCCAGCTCACCTGGGAACGCCCAGACCCAGTACTTC.

The table lists this clonotype with many counts. The chain joins TRBV7-2 to TRBJ2-2; possibly TRBD1 for D (6 bases). CDR1 is SGHTA, CDR2 FQGNSA, per germline. V dropped 5 bases and J dropped 2 bases, with 15 bases sitting between them. CDR3 length: 16 amino acids. CDR3 sequence reads: CASSETGTPNTGELFF. The CDR3 DNA reads TGTGCCAGCAGCGAAACCGGGACACCTAACACCGGGGAGCTGTTTTTT.

This clonotype has ten or more counts. The chain is built from TRBV3-1 and TRBJ2-1; D call uncertain. The CDR3 runs 11 residues. Trimming cost V 3 bases and J 5 bases, with 2 bases left between them. Germline CDR1 is LGHDT and CDR2 is YNNKEL (reference sequence). Written as DNA, the CDR3 is TGTGCCAGCAGCCACAACAATGAGCAGTTCTTC. Its protein is CASSHNNEQFF.

This clonotype has a count of ten or more. V is TRBV29-1 and J is TRBJ1-1; TRBD1 is a possible D gene (6 bases). From germline, CDR1 is SQVTM and CDR2 ANQGSEA. This CDR3 region has 14 residues. Trimming left V 7 bases short and J 4 bases short, with 19 bases between. The CDR3 loop reads CSARVGGRGTEAFF. The CDR3 DNA reads TGCAGCGCTAGGGTCGGGGGCAGGGGCACTGAAGCTTTCTTT.

The V gene is TRBV28, the J gene TRBJ2-3; D is uncertain. Germline V gene data show CDR1 as MDHEN and CDR2 as SYDVKM. V dropped 5 bases and J dropped 6 bases, with 18 bases sitting between them. The CDR3 loop spans 15 amino acids. The CDR3 is CASSKSGSFLDTQYF. In DNA, the CDR3 is TGTGCCAGCAGTAAGAGTGGTAGCTTCTTGGATACGCAGTATTTT. The complete variable domain, with remaining parts taken from reference TRBV28 and TRBJ2-3, reads DVKVTQSSRYLVKRTGEKVFLECVQDMDHENMFWYRQDPGLGLRLIYFSYDVKMKEKGDIPEGYSVSREKKERFSLILESASTNQTSMYLCASSKSGSFLDTQYFGPGTRLTVL.

This clonotype was counted many times. This chain links TRBV12-3 or TRBV12-4 with TRBJ2-1, with a weak D call TRBD2 (5 bases). Trimming cost V 5 bases and J 3 bases, with 14 bases left between them. This CDR3 spans 15 amino acids. CDR3 sequence: CASSVWRALYNEQFF. The CDR3 DNA sequence: TGTGCCAGCAGTGTCTGGCGGGCGCTCTACAATGAGCAGTTCTTC.

In this sample, this clonotype turned up many times. In DNA, the CDR3 is TGTGCCAGCAGTACAGGCGGGGGGCAGTATGGCTACACCTTC. This translates into CASSTGGGQYGYTF. The chain carries TRBV27 and TRBJ1-2; a possible D gene is TRBD1 (6 bases). The V gene's germline CDR1 is MNHEY and CDR2 SMNVEV (reference sequence). The CDR3 is made up of 14 amino acids. The V end lost 5 bases, the J end lost 5 bases, and 15 bases lay between the germline ends.

This clonotype appeared many times. The gene calls are TRBV7-2 and TRBJ2-3; weak D call: TRBD1 (5 bases). CDR3 length: 12 residues. Trimming shortened V by 8 bases and J by 2 bases, and 8 bases separated the two germline ends. Per the germline V gene, CDR1 is SGHTA and CDR2 is FQGNSA. The CDR3 loop is CASDSNTDTQYF. The CDR3 DNA sequence: TGTGCCAGCGACAGCAACACAGATACGCAGTATTTT.

This clonotype has a count of ten or more. The chain has TRBV9 and TRBJ2-5; D gene ambiguous. CDR1 is SGDLS and CDR2 is YYNGEE in the germline V gene. V lost 0 bases to trimming and J lost 4 bases, with 13 bases between them. The CDR3 spans 15 residues. The CDR3 loop is CASSVGLVNGETQYF. The CDR3 DNA is TGTGCCAGCAGCGTAGGGCTAGTAAATGGAGAGACCCAGTACTTC.

To note about this clonotype: This may stem from a read error, because a much larger clone lies one nucleotide away. CDR3 nucleotides: TGCAGCGTTGTCCCGGGCGTTTATGCCTACACCTTC. This sequence encodes CSVVPGVYAYTF. V gene TRBV29-1 combines with J gene TRBJ1-2; D remains unclear. CDR3 size: 12 residues. In germline, CDR1 is SQVTM, CDR2 ANQGSEA.

This clonotype occurred many times. The gene calls are TRBV7-7 and TRBJ2-5; the D call may be TRBD1 or TRBD2 (6 bases each). V was cut by 1 base and J by 5 bases, with 14 bases left in between. This CDR3 is built from 15 residues. Germline loops: CDR1 SSHAT, CDR2 FNYEAQ (reference sequence). The DNA of the CDR3 is TGTGCCAGCAGCTTAGGCCTCGGGGGCCAGGAGACCCAGTACTTC. Amino acids: CASSLGLGGQETQYF.

This clonotype was seen ten or more times. This chain uses TRBV6-1 with TRBJ2-3; 13 positions agree with TRBD2. The length of the CDR3 is 14 residues. V shed 11 bases and J 6 bases; nucleotides not matched to a gene: 8. Germline loops: CDR1 MNHNS, CDR2 SASEGT. For the CDR3, the DNA is TGTGCCGGCCGGACTAGCGGGAGAACGGATACGCAGTATTTT. It codes for CAGRTSGRTDTQYF.

This clonotype has at least ten counts. V usage is TRBV5-1 and J usage is TRBJ2-1; 8 nucleotides match TRBD2. CDR1 is SGHRS, CDR2 YFSETQ, per germline. CDR3 size: 15 residues. The J segment lost 6 bases and the V segment lost 4 bases, leaving 9 bases of the junction unmatched. The CDR3 DNA is TGCGCCAGCAGCCCCGGACTAGCCATCCCCAATGAGCAGTTCTTC. It is translated as CASSPGLAIPNEQFF.

Only a few counts were recorded for this clonotype. The chain couples TRBV20-1 to TRBJ2-1, with D unresolved. V was shortened by 1 base and J by 7 bases, with 11 bases between the two germline ends. The CDR3 has 13 residues. Germline-derived CDR1 and CDR2 are DFQATT and SNEGSKA (reference sequence). The CDR3 DNA follows: TGCAGTGCTAGAGTGGTTGGGTGGAATGAGCAGTTCTTC. Translation: CSARVVGWNEQFF.

The chain couples TRBV19 to TRBJ2-1, with no clear D. The CDR3 is 15 residues long. Trimming stripped 4 bases from V and 1 base from J, with 11 bases between. Germline values: CDR1 LNHDA, CDR2 SQIVND (reference sequence). The CDR3 region has the DNA TGTGCCAGTAGTAACCCAAGACCTTCCTACAATGAGCAGTTCTTC. Its translation is CASSNPRPSYNEQFF. The full variable domain, in which reference TRBV19 and TRBJ2-1 provide the parts outside the CDR3, is DGGITQSPKYLFRKEGQNVTLSCEQNLNHDAMYWYRQDPGQGLRLIYYSQIVNDFQKGDIAEGYSVSREKKESFPLTVTSAQKNPTAFYLCASSNPRPSYNEQFFGPGTRLTVL.

V gene TRBV12-3 or TRBV12-4 combines with J gene TRBJ1-6; possible D gene TRBD1, 6 bases. Trimming stripped 8 bases from V and 8 bases from J, with 28 bases between. The CDR3 spans 18 residues. The CDR3 region has the DNA TGTGCCAGCCGGTCGGAAATCAGGGGCACCTCTCTAGATTCACCCCTCCACTTT. It encodes CASRSEIRGTSLDSPLHF.

This clonotype was seen at least ten times. The chain employs TRBV5-1 and TRBJ2-1; D gene unclear. Germline loops: CDR1 SGHRS, CDR2 YFSETQ. The ends were cut back, 2 bases at V and 1 base at J, with 7 bases in the middle. The CDR3 loop spans 14 amino acids. The CDR3 here is CASSFGVSYNEQFF. In nucleotides, the CDR3 is TGCGCCAGCAGCTTTGGGGTGTCCTACAATGAGCAGTTCTTC.